This T cell receptor (beta chain) was identified in a study of T cell repertoires in cytomegalovirus infection. TCRdb analysed the reads with MiXCR anew, one entry per CDR3 protein. The sample holds fewer than 350,000 distinct CDR3 sequences, 9.5% seen once. This clonotype was recorded at least ten times. Sequenced input: PBMCs. This TCR was sampled from a human donor in good health (CMV status not recorded). Some clones in this sample may be carry-over from other donors' samples.

Here the CDR3 reads CASTNSGRTGELFF. Here the CDR3 DNA reads TGTGCCAGCACCAATAGCGGGCGCACCGGGGAGCTGTTTTTT. V and J are TRBV7-2 and TRBJ2-2, with TRBD2 identical over 7 bases. This CDR3 contains 14 residues. Germline V gives CDR1 SGHTA, CDR2 FQGNSA. Losses at the gene ends were 7 bases for V and 4 bases for J; bases not matched to a gene: 6.